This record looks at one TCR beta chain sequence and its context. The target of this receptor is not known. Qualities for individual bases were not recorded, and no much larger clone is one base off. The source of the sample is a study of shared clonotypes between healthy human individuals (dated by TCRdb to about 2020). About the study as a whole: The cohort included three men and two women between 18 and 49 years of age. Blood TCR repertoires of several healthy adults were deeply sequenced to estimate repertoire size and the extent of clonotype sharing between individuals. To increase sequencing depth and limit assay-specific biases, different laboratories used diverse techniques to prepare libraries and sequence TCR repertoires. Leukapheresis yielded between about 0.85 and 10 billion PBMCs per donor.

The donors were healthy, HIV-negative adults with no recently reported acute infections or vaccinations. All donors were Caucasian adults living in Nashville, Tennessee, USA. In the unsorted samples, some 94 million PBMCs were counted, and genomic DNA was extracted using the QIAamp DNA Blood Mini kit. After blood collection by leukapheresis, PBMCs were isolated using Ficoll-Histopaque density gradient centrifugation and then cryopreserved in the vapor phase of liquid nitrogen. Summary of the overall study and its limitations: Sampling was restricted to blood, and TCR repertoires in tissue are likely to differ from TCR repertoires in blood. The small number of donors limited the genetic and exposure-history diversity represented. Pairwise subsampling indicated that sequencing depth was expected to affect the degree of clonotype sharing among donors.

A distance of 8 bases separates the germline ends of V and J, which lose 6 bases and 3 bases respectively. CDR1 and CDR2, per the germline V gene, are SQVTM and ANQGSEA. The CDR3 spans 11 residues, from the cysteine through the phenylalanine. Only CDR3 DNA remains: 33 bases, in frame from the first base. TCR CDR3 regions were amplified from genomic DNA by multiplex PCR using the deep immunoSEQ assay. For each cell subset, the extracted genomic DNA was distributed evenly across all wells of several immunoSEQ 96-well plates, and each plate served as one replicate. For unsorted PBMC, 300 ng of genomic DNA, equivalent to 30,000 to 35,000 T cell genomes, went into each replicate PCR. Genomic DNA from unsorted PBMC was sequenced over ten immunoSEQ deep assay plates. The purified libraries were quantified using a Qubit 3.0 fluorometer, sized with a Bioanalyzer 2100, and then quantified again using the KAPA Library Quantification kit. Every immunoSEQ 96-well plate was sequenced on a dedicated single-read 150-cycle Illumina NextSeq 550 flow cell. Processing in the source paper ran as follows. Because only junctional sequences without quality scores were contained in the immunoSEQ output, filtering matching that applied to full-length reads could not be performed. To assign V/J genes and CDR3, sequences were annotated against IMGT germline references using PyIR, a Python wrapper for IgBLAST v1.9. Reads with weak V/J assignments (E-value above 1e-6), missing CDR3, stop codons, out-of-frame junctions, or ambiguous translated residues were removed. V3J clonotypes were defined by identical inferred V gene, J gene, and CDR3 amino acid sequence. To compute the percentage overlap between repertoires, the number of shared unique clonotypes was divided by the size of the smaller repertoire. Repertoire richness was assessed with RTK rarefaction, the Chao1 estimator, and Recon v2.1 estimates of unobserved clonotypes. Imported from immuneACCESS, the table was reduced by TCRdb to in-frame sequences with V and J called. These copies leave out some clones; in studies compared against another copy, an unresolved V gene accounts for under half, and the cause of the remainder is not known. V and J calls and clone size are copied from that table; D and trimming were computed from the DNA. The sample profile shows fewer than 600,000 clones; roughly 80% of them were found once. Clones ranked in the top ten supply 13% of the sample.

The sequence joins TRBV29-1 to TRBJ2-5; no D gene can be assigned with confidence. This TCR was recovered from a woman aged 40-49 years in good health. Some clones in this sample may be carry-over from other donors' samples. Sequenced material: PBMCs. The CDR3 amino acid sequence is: CSVSVEETQYF. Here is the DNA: TGCAGCGTATCAGTTGAAGAGACCCAGTACTTC.